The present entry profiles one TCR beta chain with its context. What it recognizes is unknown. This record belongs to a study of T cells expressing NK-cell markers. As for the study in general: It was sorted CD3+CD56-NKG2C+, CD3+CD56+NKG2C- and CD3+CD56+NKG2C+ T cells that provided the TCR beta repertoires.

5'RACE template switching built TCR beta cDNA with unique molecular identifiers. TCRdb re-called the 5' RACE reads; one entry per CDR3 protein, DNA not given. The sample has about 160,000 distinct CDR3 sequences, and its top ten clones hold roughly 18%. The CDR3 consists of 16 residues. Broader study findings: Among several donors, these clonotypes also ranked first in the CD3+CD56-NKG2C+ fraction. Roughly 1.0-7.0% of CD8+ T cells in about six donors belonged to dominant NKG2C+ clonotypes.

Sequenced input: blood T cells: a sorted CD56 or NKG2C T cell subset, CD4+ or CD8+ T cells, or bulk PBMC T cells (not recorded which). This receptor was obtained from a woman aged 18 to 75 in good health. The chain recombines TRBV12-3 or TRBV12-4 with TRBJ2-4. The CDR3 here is CASSFGQALAKNIQYF.